This T cell receptor (beta chain) was retrieved from a study of OX40 agonist ivuxolimab in advanced cancers. Study at large: Among those enrolled, mean age was about 63 years (range about 23 to 85) and roughly 84% were male. Points from the study as a whole: Normalized T-cell clonal expansion was also low in a subset of nonresponders. Expanded peripheral T cell antigen specificity was not determined.

Sequencing used immunoSEQ multiplex PCR; TCRdb keeps in-frame clones, though not all of them. This table holds around 70,000 clones, 80% to 95% found once. Researchers took blood at baseline, on cycle 4 day 1, and on cycle 7 day 1. Notes on this clone: Its antigen remains unidentified.

The sample here was CD4+ or CD8+ T cells sorted from blood, taken in a trial of the OX40 agonist ivuxolimab. The sequence was collected from an adult with an advanced solid tumor such as melanoma, head and neck, liver or kidney cancer.

Written as DNA, the CDR3 is TGTGCCATCAGTGAGGCGACTTCTCAAGAGACCCAGTACTTC. It specifies CAISEATSQETQYF. The V gene is TRBV10-3, the J gene TRBJ2-5, with D unresolved. Deletions cut 2 bases from V and 2 bases from J, with 9 bases between. The CDR3 is 14 residues long. Germline values: CDR1 ENHRY, CDR2 SYGVKD.